This is a list of T cell receptor beta chains from one sample in a study of spatial heterogeneity in lung cancer. Each CDR3 protein gets one entry after TCRdb re-called the 5' RACE reads with MiXCR. This sample has 4,000 or so distinct CDR3 sequences, with 11% found just once. Here the sequenced sample was lung tumor tissue, taken at surgery. Every receptor here comes from a male donor with early-stage non-small cell lung cancer. The CDR3 runs from the conserved cysteine through the conserved F or W. A D gene is named only where the DNA matches it firmly. Rows may omit the clone size; those that give it use once, few, many or a size class.

>TRBJ2-3|15|TRBV7-3|medium-sized|.
TGTGCCAGCAGCTTGACGATAGGAGGAACAGATACGCAGTATTTT
CASSLTIGGTDTQYF
>TRBJ2-5|14|TRBV27|medium-sized|TRBD1
TGTGCCAGCAGTGCACAGGGGGCGCGAGAGACCCAGTACTTC
CASSAQGARETQYF
>TRBJ2-7|13|TRBV9|few|TRBD2
TGTGCCAGCAGCCCGGGACTAGACTACGAGCAGTACTTC
CASSPGLDYEQYF
>TRBJ2-5|14|TRBV6-5|medium-sized|.
TGTGCCAGCAGTTACGATACCTCACAAGAGACCCAGTACTTC
CASSYDTSQETQYF
>TRBJ2-3|16|TRBV9|.|TRBD2
TGTGCCAGCAGCGAAGGACTAGCGGGAGATGAAGATACGCAGTATTTT
CASSEGLAGDEDTQYF
>TRBJ1-5|13|TRBV10-3|few|.
TGTGCCACCTCGGACGGGAAGAATCAGCCCCAGCATTTT
CATSDGKNQPQHF
>TRBJ1-2|15|TRBV25-1|medium-sized|.
TGTGCCAGCACCCCATCGGCAACAGGGTTTAAAGGCTACACCTTC
CASTPSATGFKGYTF
>TRBJ1-1|14|TRBV10-3|medium-sized|.
TGTGCCATCAGAAACGAGGCCACGGCAGCTGAAGCTTTCTTT
CAIRNEATAAEAFF
>TRBJ1-5|14|TRBV30|few|.
TGTGCCTGGGATTATACTACAGGAGATCAGCCCCAGCATTTT
CAWDYTTGDQPQHF
>TRBJ2-7|15|TRBV10-3|.|.
TGTGCCATCAGTGGGAAGGGGGGGATAACCGCCGAGCAGTACTTC
CAISGKGGITAEQYF
>TRBJ2-1|16|TRBV2|medium-sized|.
TGTGCCAGCATGGCGGGGCTTACCCGAGAGTACAATGAGCAGTTCTTC
CASMAGLTREYNEQFF
>TRBJ2-1|14|TRBV11-1|.|.
TGTGCCAGCAGCTTAACGATAAGGCCCAGTGAGCAGTTCTTC
CASSLTIRPSEQFF
>TRBJ1-6|17|TRBV19|.|TRBD1
TGTGCCAGTAGTACCTATCGGACAGGCGGAAATAATTCACCCCTCCACTTT
CASSTYRTGGNNSPLHF
>TRBJ1-2|15|TRBV20-1|few|TRBD1
TGCAGTGCTAGAGATCAAGGGGGCTTTAACTATGGCTACACCTTC
CSARDQGGFNYGYTF
>TRBJ1-2|15|TRBV9|medium-sized|.
TGTGCCAGCAGCACCCAATCCGGGCTACTCTATGGCTACACCTTC
CASSTQSGLLYGYTF
>TRBJ2-3|15|TRBV12-3/TRBV12-4|few|.
TGTGCCAGCAGTCCCGGGACCAATAAGGCAGATACGCAGTATTTT
CASSPGTNKADTQYF
>TRBJ2-5|13|TRBV20-1|.|.
TGCAGTGCCCCAAAACCGGGTCAAGAGACCCAGTACTTC
CSAPKPGQETQYF
>TRBJ2-3|15|TRBV10-3|few|TRBD2
TGTGCCATCAGTGATGTACGGCTAGCGGGGGGGCAATGGTATTTT
CAISDVRLAGGQWYF
>TRBJ2-7|19|TRBV7-2|few|.
TGTGCCAGCAGCAGATTTCCGGAAGTCCAACACGAGCGAATTTACGAGCAGTACTTC
CASSRFPEVQHERIYEQYF
>TRBJ1-6|14|TRBV7-6|.|.
TGTGCCAGCAGCTTATCCCCGACGGATTCACCCCTCCACTTT
CASSLSPTDSPLHF
>TRBJ1-2|14|TRBV7-2|.|.
TGTGCCAGCATCCCCGGGCCTTGGGCCTATGGCTACACCTTC
CASIPGPWAYGYTF
>TRBJ2-1|15|TRBV5-1|few|TRBD2
TGCGCCAGCAGCTTGGGCGGGAGTACCTACAATGAGCAGTTCTTC
CASSLGGSTYNEQFF
>TRBJ1-3|17|TRBV7-2|few|.
TGTGCCAGCAGCTTATATTCCGGAGTGGGCTCTGGAAACACCATATATTTT
CASSLYSGVGSGNTIYF
>TRBJ2-5|15|TRBV5-1|.|TRBD1
TGCGCCAGCAGCCTACATCCGGGACAGGGGGAGACCCAGTACTTC
CASSLHPGQGETQYF